The sequence of this T cell receptor (beta chain) was determined in a study of metastatic and nonmetastatic thyroid tumors. Unmatched junction bases numbered 4, after V lost 6 bases and J lost 5 bases. CDR1 is SGHTA, CDR2 FQGNSA, per germline. The CDR3 length is 14 residues. Study conclusions and caveats: In blood and tumor, TCR beta diversity was reportedly significantly higher in malignant thyroid tumors than in benign nodules.

This clone was counted at least ten times. Antigen: not known. Each patient came to thyroid surgery without any prior treatment (of any kind). MiXCR re-clonotyped the PCR reads for TCRdb. The data hold 20,000 or so clones, with less than 40% observed a single time. The sequencing input was blood. The clonotype originates from a male donor with papillary thyroid cancer or a benign thyroid nodule (not recorded which). Some clones in this sample may be carry-over from other donors' samples. The chain employs TRBV7-2 and TRBJ2-5; 12 bases line up with TRBD2. The CDR3 loop reads CASSRTSGMETQYF. The DNA of the CDR3 is TGTGCCAGCAGTCGGACTAGCGGGATGGAGACCCAGTACTTC.